The 20 T cell receptor beta chains reported below all come from one sample, sequenced in a study of blood T cell repertoires in COVID-19. The method was immunoSEQ multiplex PCR; TCRdb's version includes in-frame clones alone and lacks a portion of them. The table has roughly 150,000 clones, approximately 80% seen once. Material: PBMCs or T cells enriched from blood (not recorded which). The receptor set was obtained from a man between 65 and 85 years old who had been exposed to COVID-19.

The chain combines TRBV5-6 with TRBJ2-1, with 12 bases lining up with TRBD2. Germline CDR1 and CDR2: SGHDT and YYEEEE. This CDR3 has 16 residues. Trimming cost V 2 bases and J 2 bases; bases outside gene matches: 2. CDR3 sequence: CASSFLAGGPYNEQFF. The DNA for the CDR3 is TGTGCCAGCAGCTTTCTAGCGGGAGGGCCCTACAATGAGCAGTTCTTC. Based on the CDR3 plus reference TRBV5-6 and TRBJ2-1, the full variable domain is DAGVTQSPTHLIKTRGQQVTLRCSPKSGHDTVSWYQQALGQGPQFIFQYYEEEERQRGNFPDRFSGHQFPNYSSELNVNALLLGDSALYLCASSFLAGGPYNEQFFGPGTRLTVL.

This chain joins TRBV7-2 and TRBJ2-6; TRBD2 matches at 12 bases. CDR3 length equals 18 residues. V lost 5 bases to trimming and J lost 0 bases; unmatched junction nucleotides: 5. CDR1 is SGHTA, CDR2 FQGNSA, per germline. The CDR3 DNA reads TGTGCCAGCAGCACGGGACTAGCGGGCCTCTCTGGGGCCAACGTCCTGACTTTC. This encodes CASSTGLAGLSGANVLTF. Based on the CDR3 plus reference TRBV7-2 and TRBJ2-6, the full variable domain is GAGVSQSPSNKVTEKGKDVELRCDPISGHTALYWYRQSLGQGLEFLIYFQGNSAPDKSGLPSDRFSAERTGGSVSTLTIQRTQQEDSAVYLCASSTGLAGLSGANVLTFGAGSRLTVL.

The genes are TRBV15 and TRBJ2-3; TRBD2 matches 8 bases. CDR1 is LNHNV and CDR2 is YYDKDF in the germline V gene (reference sequence). This CDR3 is 19 amino acids long. With V trimmed by 0 bases and J by 1 base, 12 bases remained unmatched. The CDR3 is CATSRDPAGEYGGTDTQYF. Written as DNA, the CDR3 is TGTGCCACCAGCAGAGACCCAGCGGGAGAATATGGAGGCACAGATACGCAGTATTTT.

The chain joins TRBV14 to TRBJ1-2; D is possibly TRBD1 (5 bases). The V gene lost 1 base and the J gene lost 4 bases, with 16 bases spanning the gap. The CDR3 length is 16 residues. Germline V gene lookup returns CDR1 SGHDN and CDR2 FVKESK. The CDR3 spells CASSQGGLARGYGYTF. The CDR3 nucleotides read TGTGCCAGCAGCCAAGGGGGCCTGGCCCGCGGCTATGGCTACACCTTC.

This clone is a singleton in its sample. This chain uses TRBV7-2 with TRBJ2-1; 8 bases match TRBD1. The CDR3 consists of 17 residues. CDR1 is SGHTA, CDR2 FQGNSA, per germline. V shed 0 bases and J 8 bases; nucleotides not matched to a gene: 12. CDR3 protein: CASSLAGQGMVGHEQFF. As DNA, the CDR3 is TGTGCCAGCAGCTTAGCTGGACAGGGAATGGTCGGCCATGAGCAGTTCTTC.

This clone was found a few times. V gene TRBV30 combines with J gene TRBJ1-1; D gene uncertain. The germline V gene encodes CDR1 GTSNPN and CDR2 SVGIG (reference sequence). Deletions cut 4 bases from V and 2 bases from J, with 8 bases between. CDR3 length: 12 amino acids. CDR3 sequence: CAWIPFNTEAFF. CDR3 bases: TGTGCCTGGATTCCCTTTAACACTGAAGCTTTCTTT.

The chain links TRBV5-1 to TRBJ2-3, with D possibly matching TRBD2 (7 bases). The CDR3 is 15 amino acids. In germline, CDR1 is SGHRS, CDR2 YFSETQ. V was clipped by 0 bases and J by 8 bases, with 16 bases between them. CDR3 DNA sequence: TGCGCCAGCAGCTTGGATCTATCTCGGGGGGCTACGCAGTATTTT. It translates to CASSLDLSRGATQYF.

This clone was recorded once. The V and J genes are TRBV21-1 and TRBJ2-1; the table's D call TRBD2 went unverified against the DNA. TRBV21-1 corresponds to a pseudogene. The CDR3 is 14 amino acids. CDR3 nucleotides: TGTGCCAGCAGCAAAATCGGGGGAAACAATGAGCAGTTCTTC. It yields the protein CASSKIGGNNEQFF.

The rearrangement uses TRBV28 and TRBJ2-7; 8 nucleotides match TRBD1. The CDR3 runs 13 residues. Germline trimming cut 4 bases from V and 3 bases from J; bases unmatched to any gene: 2. Germline V CDR1 and CDR2: MDHEN, SYDVKM. The CDR3 region is CASSWGQDYEQYF. Written as DNA, the CDR3 is TGTGCCAGCAGTTGGGGACAGGACTACGAGCAGTACTTC.

The chain joins TRBV12-3 or TRBV12-4 to TRBJ1-1, with D perhaps matching TRBD1 (5 bases). Trimming stripped 8 bases from V and 5 bases from J, with 15 bases between. This CDR3 is built from 13 residues. CDR3 sequence: CASPTQGGTEAFF. The CDR3 coding sequence is TGTGCCAGCCCCACGCAGGGAGGGACTGAAGCTTTCTTT.

This chain connects TRBV27 to TRBJ1-2, with 8 bases identical to TRBD1. The length of the CDR3 is 15 residues. Germline lookup yields CDR1 MNHEY and CDR2 SMNVEV (reference sequence). V lost 8 bases, J lost 2 bases, and 10 bases stayed unmatched. The CDR3 sequence: CASVGHTGGNYGYTF. Here the CDR3 DNA reads TGTGCCAGCGTCGGTCACACAGGGGGGAACTATGGCTACACCTTC.

The genes are TRBV11-1 and TRBJ1-1, with 9 bases identical to TRBD1. Germline V CDR1 and CDR2: SGHAT, FQDESV (reference sequence). The CDR3 is made up of 15 amino acids. Unmatched junction bases numbered 6, after V lost 5 bases and J lost 2 bases. For the CDR3, the DNA is TGTGCCAGCAGCCCCTGGGACAGGGCAAACACTGAAGCTTTCTTT. Its translation: CASSPWDRANTEAFF. The entire variable domain, with the rest obtained from reference TRBV11-1 and TRBJ1-1, is as follows: EAEVAQSPRYKITEKSQAVAFWCDPISGHATLYWYRQILGQGPELLVQFQDESVVDDSQLPKDRFSAERLKGVDSTLKIQPAELGDSAMYLCASSPWDRANTEAFFGQGTRLTVV.

The chain links TRBV6-2 or TRBV6-3 to TRBJ2-2; TRBD2 matches at 10 bases. CDR1 MNHEY and CDR2 SVGEGT come from the germline V gene. J gave up 5 bases and V 0 bases, and 6 bases lay outside the gene matches. The CDR3 is made up of 17 amino acids. CDR3 region: CASSYSSGRALTGELFF. In DNA form, the CDR3 reads TGTGCCAGCAGTTACTCCAGCGGGAGGGCACTAACCGGGGAGCTGTTTTTT.

The chain joins TRBV20-1 to TRBJ1-2, with 9 positions matching TRBD1. In germline, CDR1 is DFQATT, CDR2 SNEGSKA (reference sequence). V dropped 3 bases and J dropped 5; count of bases not matched to a gene: 22. CDR3 size: 19 residues. CDR3 in DNA: TGCAGTGCTAGTTTCCTTGGGGGACAGGGACCCCCCGGGGGATATGGCTACACCTTC. This translates into CSASFLGGQGPPGGYGYTF.

The chain uses TRBV7-8 and TRBJ2-3; 11 bases are a match to TRBD2. V lost 5 bases, J lost 5 bases, and 12 bases stayed unmatched. The CDR3 runs to 17 residues. Looked up from germline, CDR1 is SGHVS and CDR2 is FQNEAQ. CDR3 residues: CASSRFSGRAIEDTQYF. In DNA form, the CDR3 reads TGTGCCAGCAGCCGATTTAGCGGGAGGGCCATTGAAGATACGCAGTATTTT.

The CDR3 sequence: CASSQERTERSPLHF. DNA for the CDR3: TGTGCCAGCAGCCAAGAGAGGACAGAGCGTTCACCCCTCCACTTT. This chain uses TRBV14 with TRBJ1-6, with D perhaps matching TRBD1 (6 bases). The CDR3 has 15 residues. The V and J ends lost 0 bases and 9 bases respectively, with 12 bases between them. In germline, CDR1 is SGHDN, CDR2 FVKESK. The full variable domain, its missing parts supplied by reference TRBV14 and TRBJ1-6, is EAGVTQFPSHSVIEKGQTVTLRCDPISGHDNLYWYRRVMGKEIKFLLHFVKESKQDESGMPNNRFLAERTGGTYSTLKVQPAELEDSGVYFCASSQERTERSPLHFGNGTRLTVT.

This rearrangement joins TRBV5-5 to TRBJ2-1, with 9 bases aligning to TRBD2. The germline gives CDR1 SGHKS, CDR2 YYEKEE (reference sequence). This CDR3 has 15 residues. Germline trimming cut 4 bases from V and 8 bases from J; bases unmatched to any gene: 10. The CDR3, as DNA: TGTGCCAGCAGCCCCCTTGCGGGAGGGCCCGATGAGCAGTTCTTC. Translating it yields CASSPLAGGPDEQFF.

This clone was picked up a small number of times. The chain combines TRBV19 with TRBJ1-3; TRBD1 is a possible D gene (5 bases). Trimming removed 6 bases from V and 0 bases from J, with 27 bases in between. CDR3 length equals 20 residues. Germline V gene data show CDR1 as LNHDA and CDR2 as SQIVND (reference sequence). The CDR3 sequence is CASSQITRAGGGTSGNTIYF. For the CDR3, the DNA is TGTGCCAGTAGCCAGATCACACGGGCAGGCGGGGGGACCTCTGGAAACACCATATATTTT.

CDR3 nucleotide sequence: TGTGCCAGCAGCAAGGGGAACTATGGCTACACCTTC. This codes for CASSKGNYGYTF. The chain links TRBV3-1 (or the pseudogene TRBV3-2) to TRBJ1-2; D may be TRBD1 (5 bases). Germline values: CDR1 LGHDT, CDR2 YNNKEL (reference sequence). The CDR3 sequence is 12 residues long. Trimming took 5 bases from V and 2 from J, leaving 6 bases between them.

The chain uses TRBV11-2 and TRBJ2-2; 7 positions match TRBD1. V dropped 0 bases and J dropped 7; count of bases not matched to a gene: 8. The CDR3 is made up of 16 amino acids. CDR1 is SGHAT, CDR2 FQNNGV, per germline. Here the CDR3 DNA reads TGTGCCAGCAGCTTAGAAAGGGGGCGCATCGGCGGGGAGCTGTTTTTT. This translates into CASSLERGRIGGELFF.